These 28 T cell receptor beta chains were all obtained from the same sample, sequenced in a study of blood T cell repertoires in COVID-19. Sequencing was performed with immunoSEQ multiplex PCR; in TCRdb, only in-frame clones are kept and a portion is missing. The sample holds more than 85,000 clones, 70% to 90% seen once. Input material: peripheral blood. These receptors were taken from a human donor with COVID-19, enrolled during active disease. The donor label of this sample is uncertain.

The chain links TRBV7-9 to TRBJ2-2; unclear D gene. The CDR3 covers 13 residues. From germline, CDR1 is SEHNR and CDR2 FQNEAQ (reference sequence). Trimming shortened V by 2 bases and J by 5 bases, and 6 bases separated the two germline ends. CDR3 protein: CASSLPATGELFF. The CDR3 nucleotides read TGTGCCAGCAGCTTACCAGCGACCGGGGAGCTGTTTTTT.

The chain employs TRBV28 and TRBJ1-1; D not resolved. The CDR3 length is 16 residues. Trimming took off 6 bases at V and 2 bases at J, with 19 bases between the two ends. From germline, CDR1 is MDHEN and CDR2 SYDVKM. CDR3 in amino acids: CASRWSSGRLNTEAFF. The CDR3, as DNA: TGTGCCAGCAGGTGGTCGTCGGGGAGACTAAACACTGAAGCTTTCTTT.

This rearrangement joins TRBV15 to TRBJ1-4; no definite D call. Trimming removed 3 bases from V and 7 bases from J, with 15 bases in between. This CDR3 has 15 residues. In germline, CDR1 is LNHNV, CDR2 YYDKDF (reference sequence). The CDR3 loop is CATSRTRQEGEKLFF. CDR3 in DNA: TGTGCCACCAGCAGGACGCGACAAGAGGGTGAAAAACTGTTTTTT. The entire variable domain, with the rest obtained from reference TRBV15 and TRBJ1-4, is as follows: DAMVIQNPRYQVTQFGKPVTLSCSQTLNHNVMYWYQQKSSQAPKLLFHYYDKDFNNEADTPDNFQSRRPNTSFCFLDIRSPGLGDTAMYLCATSRTRQEGEKLFFGSGTQLSVL.

The chain employs TRBV13 and TRBJ1-5; 7 bases fit TRBD1. The CDR3 extends over 13 amino acids. V gave up 1 base and J gave up 10 bases; unmatched junction bases: 4. Germline-derived CDR1 and CDR2 are PRHDT and FYEKMQ (reference sequence). CDR3 DNA sequence: TGTGCCAGCAGCTTAGACAGGGGAGGCCCCCAGCATTTT. It translates to CASSLDRGGPQHF.

This sequence joins TRBV5-1 and TRBJ1-1, with 9 bases fitting TRBD1. The CDR3 spans 15 residues. Germline CDR1 is SGHRS and CDR2 is YFSETQ. Trimming took 0 bases from V and 8 from J; bases not matched to a gene: 8. The CDR3 is CASSLGDRAAVEAFF. The CDR3 DNA sequence: TGCGCCAGCAGCTTGGGGGACAGGGCAGCCGTCGAAGCTTTCTTT.

In this sample, this clone turned up once. The chain joins TRBV5-1 to TRBJ2-1; TRBD1 matches at 9 bases. J was trimmed by 7 bases and V by 0 bases; bases with no gene match: 5. This CDR3 is built from 15 residues. CDR1 is SGHRS, CDR2 YFSETQ, per germline. CDR3 DNA sequence: TGCGCCAGCAGCTTGGGGGGACAGGGAATGAATGAGCAGTTCTTC. It translates to CASSLGGQGMNEQFF. Looking up the rest from reference TRBV5-1 and TRBJ2-1 gives the full variable domain: KAGVTQTPRYLIKTRGQQVTLSCSPISGHRSVSWYQQTPGQGLQFLFEYFSETQRNKGNFPGRFSGRQFSNSRSEMNVSTLELGDSALYLCASSLGGQGMNEQFFGPGTRLTVL.

J is TRBJ2-3 and V is TRBV7-3; D remains unclear. Germline V gene data show CDR1 as SGHTA and CDR2 as FQGTGA. This CDR3 comprises 13 residues. V lost 4 bases and J lost 5, with 10 bases in between. CDR3 amino acids: CASSSQSGDTQYF. The CDR3 DNA sequence: TGTGCCAGCAGCTCCCAGTCGGGAGATACGCAGTATTTT.

The chain employs TRBV19 and TRBJ2-7, with 12 nucleotides matching TRBD2. CDR1 is LNHDA, CDR2 SQIVND, per germline (reference sequence). CDR3 length: 17 residues. V trimming: 5 bases; J trimming: 2 bases; junction bases outside the gene matches: 10. CDR3 bases: TGTGCCAGTAGTTCCCGGCTAGCGGGGGGGGAAACCTACGAGCAGTACTTC. Translation: CASSSRLAGGETYEQYF. The full variable domain, rest sourced from reference TRBV19 and TRBJ2-7, is DGGITQSPKYLFRKEGQNVTLSCEQNLNHDAMYWYRQDPGQGLRLIYYSQIVNDFQKGDIAEGYSVSREKKESFPLTVTSAQKNPTAFYLCASSSRLAGGETYEQYFGPGTRLTVT.

J is TRBJ1-2 and V is TRBV12-3 or TRBV12-4; no definite D call. This CDR3 region has 12 residues. V shed 4 bases and J shed 2 bases, with 5 bases lying between them. The CDR3 here is CASSSLNYGYTF. The CDR3 DNA is TGTGCCAGCAGTTCACTAAACTATGGCTACACCTTC.

The J gene is TRBJ1-4, the V gene TRBV27; 8 positions agree with TRBD1. V lost 6 bases to trimming and J lost 0 bases; unmatched junction nucleotides: 12. The CDR3 has 18 residues. CDR1 is MNHEY and CDR2 is SMNVEV in the germline V gene (reference sequence). In nucleotides, the CDR3 is TGTGCCAGCAGAAGGACAGGGTTGAGGGGTACAACTAATGAAAAACTGTTTTTT. This translates into CASRRTGLRGTTNEKLFF.

This chain joins TRBV30 and TRBJ1-2; 10 bases are a match to TRBD1. V lost 2 bases and J lost 3; bases outside the gene matches: 3. In germline, CDR1 is GTSNPN, CDR2 SVGIG (reference sequence). The CDR3 loop spans 14 amino acids. The CDR3 nucleotides read TGTGCCTGGAGTAGGGACAGGGGTTACTATGGCTACACCTTC. Encoded protein: CAWSRDRGYYGYTF.

J is TRBJ2-1 and V is TRBV18; 10 bases fit TRBD2. The CDR3 runs 16 residues. CDR1 is KGHSH, CDR2 LQKENI, per germline. V shed 3 bases, J shed 1 base, and the junction held 3 bases outside the gene matches. The CDR3 nucleotides are TGTGCCAGCTCACCTCGACTAGCGGGTTCCTACAATGAGCAGTTCTTC. Its protein is CASSPRLAGSYNEQFF.

The V gene is TRBV7-2, the J gene TRBJ1-1; tentative D call: TRBD1 (5 bases). CDR1 is SGHTA and CDR2 is FQGNSA in the germline V gene. Between the trimmed V and J ends, which lost 8 bases and 3 bases, there was a span of 16 bases. The CDR3 runs to 14 residues. CDR3 protein: CASPTLTAHTEAFF. DNA of the CDR3: TGTGCCAGCCCAACCCTGACAGCCCACACTGAAGCTTTCTTT.

The chain has TRBV10-3 and TRBJ1-6, with unresolved D. The CDR3 has 15 amino acids. Germline V CDR1 and CDR2: ENHRY, SYGVKD. V was shortened by 3 bases and J by 7 bases, with 13 bases between the two germline ends. CDR3 nucleotide sequence: TGTGCCATCAGTGATCCCCGTATCAGGAATTCACCCCTCCACTTT. Its protein product is CAISDPRIRNSPLHF.

The DNA of the CDR3 is TGTGCCAGCAGCACAGGGAACACTGAAGCTTTCTTT. Translating it yields CASSTGNTEAFF. The rearrangement links TRBV11-2 to TRBJ1-1; tentative D call: TRBD1 (5 bases). Germline CDR1 is SGHAT and CDR2 is FQNNGV. CDR3 length: 12 amino acids. The germline V and J ends were trimmed by 5 bases and 1 base, with 5 bases remaining between them.

The CDR3 spells CASSPTGAENTIYF. The CDR3 bases are TGTGCCAGCTCGCCTACAGGTGCCGAAAACACCATATATTTT. The chain uses TRBV18 and TRBJ1-3; D might be TRBD1 (5 bases). The CDR3 length is 14 residues. The germline CDR1 and CDR2 sequences are KGHSH and LQKENI. Trimming pared 6 bases from V and 6 bases from J, leaving 15 bases between. Based on the CDR3 plus reference TRBV18 and TRBJ1-3, the full variable domain is NAGVMQNPRHLVRRRGQEARLRCSPMKGHSHVYWYRQLPEEGLKFMVYLQKENIIDESGMPKERFSAEFPKEGPSILRIQQVVRGDSAAYFCASSPTGAENTIYFGEGSWLTVV.

The V gene is TRBV3-1 (or the pseudogene TRBV3-2), the J gene TRBJ2-5; the match to TRBD2 covers 8 bases. Trimming cost V 4 bases and J 2 bases; bases outside gene matches: 6. Looked up from germline, CDR1 is LGHDT and CDR2 is YNNKEL (reference sequence). The CDR3 spans 15 residues. The CDR3 region is CASSLSLAEQETQYF. The DNA for the CDR3 is TGTGCCAGCAGCCTCTCACTAGCGGAACAAGAGACCCAGTACTTC.

This clone appeared a single time. The chain uses TRBV5-1 and TRBJ2-7; 7 positions match TRBD2. The trim removed 3 bases at V and 4 bases at J, leaving 10 bases unmatched. Looked up from germline, CDR1 is SGHRS and CDR2 is YFSETQ. There are 15 residues in the CDR3. CDR3 sequence reads: CASSSNWEGLYEQYF. The CDR3 DNA reads as TGCGCCAGCAGCTCGAACTGGGAGGGGTTGTACGAGCAGTACTTC.

This chain connects TRBV27 to TRBJ2-5; TRBD1 aligns across 7 bases. V gave up 6 bases and J gave up 7 bases; unmatched junction bases: 11. There are 14 residues in the CDR3. CDR1 and CDR2 from the germline V gene are MNHEY and SMNVEV (reference sequence). The CDR3 sequence: CASSSDRVVGTQYF. CDR3 DNA: TGTGCCAGCAGCTCAGACAGGGTGGTTGGGACCCAGTACTTC.

Comment on this clone: A junction boundary mismatches the germline segment, possibly from a read error. The V and J genes are TRBV6-5 and TRBJ1-5, with a tentative D call TRBD1 (6 bases). This CDR3 is 13 amino acids long. Germline V CDR1 and CDR2: MNHEY, SVGAGI. The CDR3 DNA sequence: TGTGCCAGCAATTACTGGGGGCTCCAGCCCCAGCATTTT. This codes for CASNYWGLQPQHF.

The chain carries TRBV7-9 and TRBJ2-5, with D hard to call. The germline V and J ends were trimmed by 3 bases and 0 bases, with 14 bases remaining between them. The CDR3 loop spans 16 amino acids. CDR1 is SEHNR and CDR2 is FQNEAQ in the germline V gene (reference sequence). The CDR3 sequence is CASSFLTGRYQETQYF. CDR3 bases: TGTGCCAGCAGCTTCCTAACCGGCAGGTACCAAGAGACCCAGTACTTC.

This chain links TRBV10-3 with TRBJ1-4, with unresolved D. In germline, CDR1 is ENHRY, CDR2 SYGVKD. The CDR3 length is 13 residues. Between the trimmed V and J ends, which lost 0 bases and 8 bases, there was a span of 7 bases. The CDR3 DNA reads TGTGCCATCAGTGAGTCGCCGGAGGAAAAACTGTTTTTT. As protein: CAISESPEEKLFF.

A single count supports this clone. The chain carries TRBV13 and TRBJ2-4; D perhaps matches TRBD2 (6 bases). Germline V gene lookup returns CDR1 PRHDT and CDR2 FYEKMQ (reference sequence). The CDR3 sequence is 15 residues long. The germline V and J ends were trimmed by 4 bases and 2 bases, with 12 bases remaining between them. CDR3 DNA: TGTGCCAGCAGCTCTAGAGCGGGCTCCAAAAACATTCAGTACTTC. This encodes CASSSRAGSKNIQYF.

The chain couples TRBV5-4 to TRBJ2-5, with 16 bases fitting TRBD2. The V gene's germline CDR1 is SGHNT and CDR2 YYREEE (reference sequence). Trimming removed 4 bases from V and 3 bases from J; junction bases left unmatched: 3. The CDR3 loop spans 16 amino acids. The CDR3 reads CASSVGTSGGEETQYF. CDR3 coding DNA: TGTGCCAGCAGCGTCGGGACTAGCGGGGGGGAAGAGACCCAGTACTTC.

This clone was seen a handful of times. The chain couples TRBV6-1 to TRBJ1-5; D unclear. CDR3 length: 15 residues. Germline lookup yields CDR1 MNHNS and CDR2 SASEGT. With 3 bases removed from V and 2 bases from J, the gap between germline ends came to 11 bases. The CDR3 spells CASSERPLGNQPQHF. The CDR3 bases are TGTGCCAGCAGTGAGAGGCCCTTGGGCAATCAGCCCCAGCATTTT.

The chain couples TRBV5-4 to TRBJ2-5; maybe TRBD1 (5 bases). The CDR3 is 14 residues long. Between the trimmed V and J ends, which lost 4 bases and 5 bases, there was a span of 15 bases. Looked up from germline, CDR1 is SGHNT and CDR2 is YYREEE (reference sequence). The CDR3 here is CASSRGRTGETQYF. DNA of the CDR3: TGTGCCAGCAGCAGGGGCCGCACCGGGGAGACCCAGTACTTC.

This clone turned up a few times. This rearrangement joins TRBV2 to TRBJ1-2; D possibly corresponds to TRBD1 (6 bases). Germline lookup yields CDR1 SNHLY and CDR2 FYNNEI. The CDR3 contains 12 residues. Deletions cut 10 bases from V and 6 bases from J, with 15 bases between. CDR3 protein: CATSANRDGYTF. The CDR3 DNA follows: TGTGCCACCTCCGCCAACAGGGATGGCTACACCTTC.

J is TRBJ1-5 and V is TRBV2, with no clear D. Trimming removed 4 bases from V and 0 bases from J, with 10 bases in between. This CDR3 comprises 15 residues. Germline V CDR1 and CDR2: SNHLY, FYNNEI. This chain's CDR3 is CASSVTGYSNQPQHF. CDR3 sequence (DNA): TGTGCCAGCAGTGTTACGGGATATAGCAATCAGCCCCAGCATTTT.